This T cell receptor (beta chain) was documented in a study of cytomegalovirus exposure and HLA in healthy donors. Study-level points and caveats: In an earlier analysis, about 87% or about 30%: the productive usage of most TCR beta V segments. In a later analysis, 16,951 TCR beta sequences were associated with HLA alleles at 0.05 false discovery rate. The study reported that TCR beta sequences accurately predicted HLA-A and HLA-B alleles in most subjects.

Only a few counts were recorded for this clone. Its antigen is not known. Donors showed nominal health when sampled, although they likely had unrecorded immune exposures. From germline, CDR1 is SEHNR and CDR2 FQNEAQ (reference sequence). J gave up 2 bases and V 1 base, and 2 bases lay outside the gene matches. The CDR3 is made up of 15 amino acids. PCR employed 60 Vbeta and 13 Jbeta primers. TCRdb's copy holds only in-frame clones and misses some; the assay was immunoSEQ multiplex PCR. This sample has 99,000 or so clones, with approximately 14% found just once. V usage is TRBV7-9 and J usage is TRBJ1-5; 7 bases line up with TRBD1. The clonotype originates from a female donor in good health and CMV-seronegative. The source material was PBMCs. The CDR3 is CASSLEGGGNQPQHF. CDR3 DNA: TGTGCCAGCAGCTTAGAAGGGGGCGGCAATCAGCCCCAGCATTTT. Based on the CDR3 plus reference TRBV7-9 and TRBJ1-5, the full variable domain is DTGVSQNPRHKITKRGQNVTFRCDPISEHNRLYWYRQTLGQGPEFLTYFQNEAQLEKSRLLSDRFSAERPKGSFSTLEIQRTEQGDSAMYLCASSLEGGGNQPQHFGDGTRLSIL.